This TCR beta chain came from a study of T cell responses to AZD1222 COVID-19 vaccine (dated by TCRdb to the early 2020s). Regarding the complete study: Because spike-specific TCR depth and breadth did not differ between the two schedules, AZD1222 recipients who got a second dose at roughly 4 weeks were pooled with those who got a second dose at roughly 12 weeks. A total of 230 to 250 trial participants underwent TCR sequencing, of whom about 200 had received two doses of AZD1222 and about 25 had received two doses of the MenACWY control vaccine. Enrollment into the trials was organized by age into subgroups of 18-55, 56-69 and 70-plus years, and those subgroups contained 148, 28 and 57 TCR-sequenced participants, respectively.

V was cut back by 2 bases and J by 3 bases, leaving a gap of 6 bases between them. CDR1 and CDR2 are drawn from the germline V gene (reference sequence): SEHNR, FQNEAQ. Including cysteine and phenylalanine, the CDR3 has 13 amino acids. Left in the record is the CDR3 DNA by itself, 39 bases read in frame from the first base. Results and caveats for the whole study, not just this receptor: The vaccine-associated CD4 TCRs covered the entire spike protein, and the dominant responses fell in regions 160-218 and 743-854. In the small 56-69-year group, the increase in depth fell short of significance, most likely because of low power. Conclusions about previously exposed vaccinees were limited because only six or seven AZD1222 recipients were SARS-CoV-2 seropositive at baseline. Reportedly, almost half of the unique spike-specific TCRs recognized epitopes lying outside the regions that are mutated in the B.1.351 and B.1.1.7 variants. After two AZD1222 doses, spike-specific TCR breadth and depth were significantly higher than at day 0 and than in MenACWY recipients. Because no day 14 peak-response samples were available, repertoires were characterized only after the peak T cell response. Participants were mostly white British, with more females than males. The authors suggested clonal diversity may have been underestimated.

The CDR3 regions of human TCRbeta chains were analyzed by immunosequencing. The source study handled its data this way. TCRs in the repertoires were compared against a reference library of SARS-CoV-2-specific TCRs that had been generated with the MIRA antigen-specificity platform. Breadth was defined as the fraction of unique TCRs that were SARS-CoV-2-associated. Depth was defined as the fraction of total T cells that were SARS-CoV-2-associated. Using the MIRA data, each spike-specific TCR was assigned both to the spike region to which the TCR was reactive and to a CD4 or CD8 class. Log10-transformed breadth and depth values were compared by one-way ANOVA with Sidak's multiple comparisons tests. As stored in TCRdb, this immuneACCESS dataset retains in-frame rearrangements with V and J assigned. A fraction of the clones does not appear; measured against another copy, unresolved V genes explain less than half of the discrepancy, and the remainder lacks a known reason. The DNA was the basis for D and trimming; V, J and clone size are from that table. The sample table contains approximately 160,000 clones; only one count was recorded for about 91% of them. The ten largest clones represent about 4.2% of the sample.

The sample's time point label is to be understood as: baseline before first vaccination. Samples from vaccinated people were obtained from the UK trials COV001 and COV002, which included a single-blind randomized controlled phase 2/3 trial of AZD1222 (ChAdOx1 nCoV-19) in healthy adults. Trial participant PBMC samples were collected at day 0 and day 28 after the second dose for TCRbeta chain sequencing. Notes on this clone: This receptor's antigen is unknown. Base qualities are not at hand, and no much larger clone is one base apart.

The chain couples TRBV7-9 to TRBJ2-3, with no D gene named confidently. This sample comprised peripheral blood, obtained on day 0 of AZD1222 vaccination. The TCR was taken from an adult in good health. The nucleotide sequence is TGTGCCAGCAGCTTATTACCAACAGATACGCAGTATTTT. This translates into CASSLLPTDTQYF.